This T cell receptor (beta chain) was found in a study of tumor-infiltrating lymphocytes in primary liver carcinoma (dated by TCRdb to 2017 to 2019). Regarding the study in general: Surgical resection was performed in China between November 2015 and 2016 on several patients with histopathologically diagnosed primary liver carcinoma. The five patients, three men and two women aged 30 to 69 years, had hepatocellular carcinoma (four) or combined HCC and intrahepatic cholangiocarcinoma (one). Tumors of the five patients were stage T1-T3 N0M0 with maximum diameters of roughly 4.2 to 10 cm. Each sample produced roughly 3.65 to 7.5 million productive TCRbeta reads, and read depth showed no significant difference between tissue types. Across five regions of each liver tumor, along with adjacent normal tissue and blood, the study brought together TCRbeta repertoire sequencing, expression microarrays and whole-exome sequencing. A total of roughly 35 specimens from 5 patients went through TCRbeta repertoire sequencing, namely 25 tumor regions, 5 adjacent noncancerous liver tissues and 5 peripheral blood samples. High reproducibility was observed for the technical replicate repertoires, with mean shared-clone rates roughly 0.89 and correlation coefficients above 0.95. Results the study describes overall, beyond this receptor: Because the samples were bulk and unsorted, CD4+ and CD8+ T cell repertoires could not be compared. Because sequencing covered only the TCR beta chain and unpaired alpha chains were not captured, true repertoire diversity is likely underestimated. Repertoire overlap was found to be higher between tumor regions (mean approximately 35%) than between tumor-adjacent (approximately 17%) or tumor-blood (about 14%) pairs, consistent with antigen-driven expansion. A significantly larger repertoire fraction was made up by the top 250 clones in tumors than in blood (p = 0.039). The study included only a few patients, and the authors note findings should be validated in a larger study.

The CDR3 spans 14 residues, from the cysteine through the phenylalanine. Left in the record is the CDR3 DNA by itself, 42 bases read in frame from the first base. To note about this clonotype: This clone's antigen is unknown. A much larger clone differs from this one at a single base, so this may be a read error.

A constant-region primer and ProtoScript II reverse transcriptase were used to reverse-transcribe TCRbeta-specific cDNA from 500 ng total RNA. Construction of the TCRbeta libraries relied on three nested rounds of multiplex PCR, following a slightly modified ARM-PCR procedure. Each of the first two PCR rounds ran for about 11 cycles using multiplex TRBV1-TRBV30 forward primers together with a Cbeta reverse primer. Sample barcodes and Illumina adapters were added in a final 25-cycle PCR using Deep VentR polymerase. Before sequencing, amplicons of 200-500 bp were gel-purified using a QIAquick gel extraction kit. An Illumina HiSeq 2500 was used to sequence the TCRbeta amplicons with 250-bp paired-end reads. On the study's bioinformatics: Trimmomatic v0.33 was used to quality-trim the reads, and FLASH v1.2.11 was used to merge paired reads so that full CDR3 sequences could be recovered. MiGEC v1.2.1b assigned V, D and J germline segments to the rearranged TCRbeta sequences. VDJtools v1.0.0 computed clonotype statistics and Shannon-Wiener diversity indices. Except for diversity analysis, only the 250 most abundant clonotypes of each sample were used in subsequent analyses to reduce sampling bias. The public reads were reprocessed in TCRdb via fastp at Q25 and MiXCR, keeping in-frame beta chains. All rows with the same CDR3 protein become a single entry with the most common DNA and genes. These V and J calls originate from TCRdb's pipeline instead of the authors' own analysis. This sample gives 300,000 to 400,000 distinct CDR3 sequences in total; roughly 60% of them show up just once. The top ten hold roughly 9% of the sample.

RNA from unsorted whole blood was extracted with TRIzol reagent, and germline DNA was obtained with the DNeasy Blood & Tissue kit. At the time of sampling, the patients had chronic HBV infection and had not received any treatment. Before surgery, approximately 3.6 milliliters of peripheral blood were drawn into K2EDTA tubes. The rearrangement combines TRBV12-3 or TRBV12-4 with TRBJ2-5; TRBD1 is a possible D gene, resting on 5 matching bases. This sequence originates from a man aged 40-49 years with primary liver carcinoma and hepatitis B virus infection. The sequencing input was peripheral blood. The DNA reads TGTGCCAGCAGTTTATACAGGCCGAAAGAGATCCAGTACTTC. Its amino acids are CASSLYRPKEIQYF.